This T cell receptor (beta chain) derives from a study of cytomegalovirus exposure and HLA in healthy donors. As for the study in general: An earlier analysis found some 100 million unique TCR beta sequences from approximately 170 million T cells. Points from the study as a whole: Fewer than 200 TCR beta chains were listed as cytomegalovirus-associated. Most of the TCR beta V segments (in an earlier analysis) were productive either about 90% or about 30% of the time.

The PCR was carried out with 60 Vbeta primers and 13 Jbeta primers. Clones were read by immunoSEQ multiplex PCR, and TCRdb kept only the in-frame ones, dropping some. This table holds roughly 120,000 clones, roughly 73% found once. A few counts support this clone. Antigen specificity is unknown. Germline V lookup: CDR1 SNHLY, CDR2 FYNNEI. V lost 0 bases, J lost 5 bases, and 3 bases stayed unmatched. CDR3 size: 14 residues. The sample comprised PBMCs. This TCR was sampled from a woman aged 25-40 years in good health and CMV-seronegative. The J gene is TRBJ1-2, the V gene TRBV2; TRBD1 agrees at 7 bases. Here the CDR3 reads CASSEAGQSYGYTF. The CDR3 DNA reads TGTGCCAGCAGTGAAGCGGGACAGTCATATGGCTACACCTTC.